Listed below are T cell receptor beta chains from one sample, sequenced in a study of neurological immune-mediated disorders. TCRdb independently ran MiXCR on the 5' RACE reads; one entry per CDR3 protein. The repertoire holds some 29,000 distinct CDR3 sequences, with 10% to 15% as singletons. The specimen sequenced was PBMCs. Every receptor here comes from a man aged 60 to 75 in good health. Each CDR3 is given with its conserved first and last residue. A D gene is named only where the DNA matches it firmly. Where a row states a size, it is once, few, many or the class of an expanded clone; other rows omit it.

j_gene: TRBJ2-2
abundance: -
d_gene: -
v_gene: TRBV12-3/TRBV12-4
CDR3nt: TGTGCCAGCAGTTTCAGACTAGAATCCAGGGAGCTGTTTTTT
CDR3aa: CASSFRLESRELFF

j_gene: TRBJ1-1
abundance: many
d_gene: TRBD1
v_gene: TRBV5-1
CDR3nt: TGCGCCAGCCTTCCGGGACAGAGGACGAACACTGAAGCTTTCTTT
CDR3aa: CASLPGQRTNTEAFF

j_gene: TRBJ2-7
abundance: -
d_gene: -
v_gene: TRBV10-3
CDR3nt: TGTGCCATCAGTCGGGGGGGTCCGGGACAGGGAGTTTACGAGCAGTACTTC
CDR3aa: CAISRGGPGQGVYEQYF

j_gene: TRBJ1-2
abundance: many
d_gene: -
v_gene: TRBV2
CDR3nt: TGTGCCAGCGCGGGTCACGTCTATGGCTACACCTTC
CDR3aa: CASAGHVYGYTF

j_gene: TRBJ1-5
abundance: -
d_gene: -
v_gene: TRBV7-2
CDR3nt: TGTGCCAGCAGCCCAGTGGGTTTAGGGCAGCCCCAGCATTTT
CDR3aa: CASSPVGLGQPQHF

j_gene: TRBJ1-1
abundance: -
d_gene: TRBD1
v_gene: TRBV5-5
CDR3nt: TGTGCCAGCAGTCTTGACAGGGGGCGGATTGAAGCTTTCTTT
CDR3aa: CASSLDRGRIEAFF

j_gene: TRBJ2-3
abundance: many
d_gene: TRBD2
v_gene: TRBV20-1
CDR3nt: TGCAGTGCGGGGGGCGGGAGGGCCGTGTGGGAAGATACGCAGTATTTT
CDR3aa: CSAGGGRAVWEDTQYF

j_gene: TRBJ2-5
abundance: many
d_gene: TRBD2
v_gene: TRBV4-3
CDR3nt: TGCGCCAGCAGCCAAGTTAGCGGGGGAGAGACCCAGTACTTC
CDR3aa: CASSQVSGGETQYF

j_gene: TRBJ2-5
abundance: many
d_gene: -
v_gene: TRBV12-3/TRBV12-4
CDR3nt: TGTGCCAGCAGTTTAGGGACTTCGGGGGAGACCCAGTACTTC
CDR3aa: CASSLGTSGETQYF

j_gene: TRBJ2-7
abundance: many
d_gene: -
v_gene: TRBV2
CDR3nt: TGTGCCAGCAGTGAGGTGGATAGCTCCTACGAGCAGTACTTC
CDR3aa: CASSEVDSSYEQYF

j_gene: TRBJ2-7
abundance: many
d_gene: -
v_gene: TRBV6-6
CDR3nt: TGTGCCAGCAGTTTTTCGAACGAGCAGTACTTC
CDR3aa: CASSFSNEQYF

j_gene: TRBJ2-7
abundance: many
d_gene: TRBD1
v_gene: TRBV6-5
CDR3nt: TGTGCCAGCCGACCCGGACAGGGGATGACCTACTTC
CDR3aa: CASRPGQGMTYF

j_gene: TRBJ2-2
abundance: many
d_gene: TRBD2
v_gene: TRBV12-3/TRBV12-4
CDR3nt: TGTGCCAGCGGTAAACACGGAGGACTAGTAAACACCGGGGAGCTGTTTTTT
CDR3aa: CASGKHGGLVNTGELFF

j_gene: TRBJ2-4
abundance: medium-sized
d_gene: TRBD2
v_gene: TRBV5-1
CDR3nt: TGCGCCAGCAGCTTGGAAGCGGGACCCTTCTACTTC
CDR3aa: CASSLEAGPFYF

j_gene: TRBJ2-3
abundance: many
d_gene: TRBD2
v_gene: TRBV4-2
CDR3nt: TGTGCCAGCAGCCAAGAGGCGGGGGGGCCTGATACGCAGTATTTT
CDR3aa: CASSQEAGGPDTQYF

j_gene: TRBJ2-7
abundance: -
d_gene: TRBD2
v_gene: TRBV7-6
CDR3nt: TGTGCCAGCAGCTTGCGGACTAGCGGGGGCCAAACCTACGAGCAGTACTTC
CDR3aa: CASSLRTSGGQTYEQYF

j_gene: TRBJ2-1
abundance: many
d_gene: TRBD2
v_gene: TRBV10-3
CDR3nt: TGTGCCATCAGTGAGACTAGCGGGGGATCCAATGAGCAGTTCTTC
CDR3aa: CAISETSGGSNEQFF